A selection of T cell receptor beta chains follows, all from one sample in a study of cytomegalovirus exposure and HLA in healthy donors. Produced via immunoSEQ multiplex PCR; TCRdb's table is partial and in-frame only. The table shows some 190,000 clones, with about 77% occurring only once. The sequencing sample was made of PBMCs. These receptor sequences come from a female donor in good health and CMV-seronegative. CDR3s include the opening cysteine and the closing phenylalanine or tryptophan. The order of the fields is clone size, J gene, V gene, D gene, CDR3 protein, CDR3 DNA. D genes are given only for firm matches. Size is omitted from some rows. Given values are once, few, many or a class for expanded clones.

abundance: few; j_gene: TRBJ1-5; v_gene: TRBV28; d_gene: -; CDR3aa: CASSLFGTRNQPQHF; CDR3nt: TGTGCCAGCAGTTTATTTGGGACAAGAAATCAGCCCCAGCATTTT
abundance: -; j_gene: TRBJ2-1; v_gene: TRBV5-4; d_gene: TRBD2; CDR3aa: CAVTSGGAASYNEQFF; CDR3nt: TGTGCCGTGACTAGCGGGGGGGCTGCGTCCTACAATGAGCAGTTCTTC
abundance: few; j_gene: TRBJ1-5; v_gene: TRBV10-3; d_gene: -; CDR3aa: CAISSTYSNQPQHF; CDR3nt: TGTGCCATCAGTTCAACTTATAGCAATCAGCCCCAGCATTTT
abundance: -; j_gene: TRBJ1-5; v_gene: TRBV7-8; d_gene: TRBD1; CDR3aa: CASSLARTGGKQPQHF; CDR3nt: TGTGCCAGCAGCTTAGCGCGGACAGGGGGCAAACAGCCCCAGCATTTT
abundance: -; j_gene: TRBJ2-7; v_gene: TRBV28; d_gene: TRBD1; CDR3aa: CASSLGTGSGQYF; CDR3nt: TGTGCCAGCAGTTTAGGGACAGGGTCAGGTCAGTACTTC
abundance: -; j_gene: TRBJ2-2; v_gene: TRBV18; d_gene: TRBD2; CDR3aa: CASSRPHSGNANTGELFF; CDR3nt: TGTGCCAGCTCACGTCCACATAGCGGGAACGCGAACACCGGGGAGCTGTTTTTT
abundance: -; j_gene: TRBJ2-1; v_gene: TRBV2; d_gene: -; CDR3aa: CASNGGSYNEQFF; CDR3nt: TGTGCCAGCAATGGCGGATCCTACAATGAGCAGTTCTTC
abundance: -; j_gene: TRBJ2-5; v_gene: TRBV10-3; d_gene: TRBD1; CDR3aa: CAISAGTVYQETQYF; CDR3nt: TGTGCCATCAGTGCGGGGACAGTTTACCAAGAGACCCAGTACTTC
abundance: -; j_gene: TRBJ2-7; v_gene: TRBV25-1; d_gene: -; CDR3aa: CASSGLPMTYEQYF; CDR3nt: TGTGCCAGCAGTGGTTTACCTATGACCTACGAGCAGTACTTC
abundance: -; j_gene: TRBJ1-4; v_gene: TRBV30; d_gene: -; CDR3aa: CAWARGGGEKLFF; CDR3nt: TGTGCCTGGGCTCGGGGGGGAGGCGAAAAACTGTTTTTT